The clone carrying this T cell receptor (beta chain) has just one count. Treatment: 15 to 20 received Ad26.COV2.S at low or high dose, single or two shots; about 5 received placebo; per-sample allocation not given. Samples were taken on day 63 after the first vaccine or placebo injection. Repertoires were generated with immunoSEQ multiplex PCR, while TCRdb's copy carries only in-frame clones and drops some. The sample has a few hundred thousand clones, 90% seen once; the top ten hold roughly 4.3%. This sample is drawn from a study of Ad26.COV2.S vaccination and SARS-CoV-2 variants. Material: peripheral blood, obtained in a trial of Ad26.COV2.S vaccine versus placebo. The receptor was derived from a person aged 18-65 years who received the Ad26.COV2.S COVID-19 vaccine or a placebo.

The CDR3 here is CASSQGRGRYEQYF. The CDR3 coding sequence is TGCGCCAGCAGCCAAGGGCGCGGTCGCTACGAGCAGTACTTC. This chain links TRBV4-1 with TRBJ2-7; D not certain. Germline CDR1 and CDR2: MGHRA and YSYEKL. Deletions cut 1 base from V and 3 bases from J, with 10 bases between. This CDR3 has 14 amino acids.